The clone carrying this T cell receptor beta chain was seen once. V lost 0 bases, J lost 4 bases, and 5 bases stayed unmatched. CDR3 length equals 15 residues. CDR1 is SGHRS, CDR2 YFSETQ, per germline. This sample was taken from a study of cytomegalovirus exposure and HLA in healthy donors. Study details: Inside one of the first data releases sat roughly 80 million unique TCRs taken from HLA-typed donors.

Despite likely unrecorded immune exposures, the donors were nominally healthy at the time of sampling. Primers for the PCR totalled 60 Vbeta and 13 Jbeta. Assay: immunoSEQ multiplex PCR; the TCRdb copy retains only in-frame clones and omits some. The sample holds roughly 130,000 clones, roughly 71% seen once. Source material: PBMCs. This chain connects TRBV5-1 to TRBJ2-5, with 8 bases matching TRBD2. This receptor was taken from a woman aged 45 to 65 in good health and CMV-seropositive. The CDR3 DNA sequence: TGCGCCAGCAGCTTGGTCGGGGGGGCGGGAGAGACCCAGTACTTC. It encodes CASSLVGGAGETQYF.